The 10 T cell receptor beta chains below were found in one sample sequenced in a study of T cell clonality in common variable immunodeficiency. Sequencing used immunoSEQ multiplex PCR; TCRdb keeps in-frame clones, though not all of them. The data list tens of thousands of clones, none observed once; approximately 2.8% falls to the top ten. The specimen sequenced was peripheral blood mononuclear cells. These receptor sequences come from a person aged 18 to 75 in good health.

This clone appeared many times. The read stops 3 residues short of the end of the CDR3; the missing end is completed from the germline J gene. The chain joins TRBV2 to TRBJ2-5; D perhaps matches TRBD1 (6 bases). Germline assignment: CDR1 SNHLY and CDR2 FYNNEI. V lost 6 bases, J lost 1 base, and 12 bases lay in between. The CDR3 covers 14 residues. The CDR3 is CASREQGFQETQYF. CDR3 DNA, as far as it was read: TGTGCCAGCAGGGAACAGGGTTTCCAAGAGACC.

There are many counts of this clone. At one end the junction does not follow the germline gene, possibly because of a read error. The read is 3 residues too short to cover the CDR3 end, so that end is filled in from the germline J gene. The sample contains more than one DNA sequence encoding this CDR3. The chain employs TRBV14 and TRBJ2-1, with a weak D call TRBD1 (6 bases). CDR3 length equals 13 residues. Per germline, CDR1 SGHDN and CDR2 FVKESK. This chain's CDR3 is CASSQDRMNEQFF. CDR3 bases read: TGTGCCAGCAGTCAAGACAGGATGAATGAG.

In its sample, this clone was seen many times. The CDR3 end is not reached by the read, which stops 3 residues before it; the germline J gene fills it in. This chain uses TRBV5-1 with TRBJ2-3; 8 nucleotides match TRBD1. The CDR3 runs to 18 residues. The trim removed 0 bases at V and 2 bases at J, leaving 11 bases unmatched. Germline V CDR1 and CDR2: SGHRS, YFSETQ. The sequenced CDR3 bases are TGCGCCAGCAGCTTGGTTTTTCGGGACAGGACAATCACAGATACG. Translating it yields CASSLVFRDRTITDT. The full CDR3 is CASSLVFRDRTITDTQYF.

This clone was detected ten times or more. The read falls 3 residues short of the CDR3 end, and the missing part is taken from the germline J gene. The V gene is TRBV5-1, the J gene TRBJ1-2, with 8 bases that match TRBD1. This CDR3 contains 13 residues. The junction had 4 bases not matched to a gene; V was cut back by 5 bases and J by 4 bases. Germline CDR1 and CDR2: SGHRS and YFSETQ. CDR3 protein: CASRSGTGYGYTF. Partial CDR3 DNA: TGCGCCAGCAGATCCGGGACAGGCTATGGC.

This clone was observed at least ten times. Read coverage stops 3 residues before the CDR3 terminus; the germline J gene supplies the remainder. The J gene is TRBJ1-2, the V gene TRBV2; the D is unclear. Germline assignment: CDR1 SNHLY and CDR2 FYNNEI. V was clipped by 2 bases and J by 6 bases, with 16 bases between them. This CDR3 is built from 15 residues. CDR3 sequence: CASSESPGRKNGYTF. The part of the CDR3 DNA that was read is TGTGCCAGCAGTGAATCCCCGGGGAGGAAGAATGGC.

This clone was detected many times. CDR3 protein: CAWGQGDNQPQHF. Partial CDR3 DNA: TGTGCCTGGGGACAGGGGGACAATCAGCCC. The V and J genes are TRBV30 and TRBJ1-5, with TRBD1 identical over 10 bases. The sequenced fragment ends 3 residues before the CDR3 boundary, so the rest is inferred from the germline J gene. The V gene end was trimmed by 5 bases and the J gene end by 3 bases; junction bases not matched to a gene: 1. CDR1 is GTSNPN and CDR2 is SVGIG in the germline V gene (reference sequence). The CDR3 is 13 residues long.

This clone appeared many times. The missing CDR3 end, 3 residues past where the read stops, is filled in from the germline J gene. The genes are TRBV20-1 and TRBJ2-4, with a weak D call TRBD2 (6 bases). The ends were cut back, 5 bases at V and 0 bases at J, with 20 bases in the middle. CDR3 length: 17 amino acids. Germline V gene lookup returns CDR1 DFQATT and CDR2 SNEGSKA (reference sequence). CDR3 DNA (partial): TGCAGTGCTGCCCCTTCGTATCGGGGACTAGCCAAAAACATT. Residues: CSAAPSYRGLAKNI. The CDR3, in full, reads CSAAPSYRGLAKNIQYF.

This clone was seen many times. Coverage ceases 3 residues before the CDR3 finishes, and the germline J gene fills in the end. This chain links TRBV30 with TRBJ1-2, with 11 bases aligning to TRBD1. CDR1 is GTSNPN, CDR2 SVGIG, per germline (reference sequence). CDR3 length: 14 amino acids. This CDR3 reads CAWSPGQGGKGYTF. CDR3 DNA, as far as it was read: TGTGCCTGGAGCCCGGGACAGGGGGGAAAGGGC.

This clone was seen only a few times. A much larger clone is a single base away; this may be a read error. From the germline J gene comes the end of the CDR3, since the read stops 3 residues before it. V and J are TRBV2 and TRBJ2-2, with D tentatively TRBD1 (5 bases). This CDR3 has 13 residues. Per the germline V gene, CDR1 is SNHLY and CDR2 is FYNNEI. The CDR3 protein is CASTYSGANVLFF. The DNA read from the CDR3 is TGTGCCAGCACGTACTCTGGGGCCAACGTG.

This clone was detected ten times or more. CDR3 loop: CASSEEQENSPLHF. The CDR3 bases that were read are TGTGCCAGCAGTGAAGAGCAGGAGAATTCACCC. The gene calls are TRBV6-1 and TRBJ1-6; no firm D call. Read sequence stops 3 residues before the CDR3 end, and the germline J gene provides the missing end. CDR3 length equals 14 residues. Germline-derived CDR1 and CDR2 are MNHNS and SASEGT. Trimming shortened V by 1 base and J by 7 bases, and 8 bases separated the two germline ends.